A single count supports the clone carrying this T cell receptor beta chain. As yet, its antigen is unknown. The sample is drawn from a study of CD8 T cells in Susac syndrome. Overall study: When their blood was taken, patients with Susac syndrome were therapy-naive, taking corticosteroids, or taking intravenous immunoglobulin alone.

Bulk CD8+ and CD4+ cells came from magnetic negative isolation; CD8+ TEMRA by FACS. With random hexamers, reverse transcription was performed on roughly 0.45 to 1 ug of RNA. MiXCR, run by TCRdb on the immunoSEQ multiplex PCR reads, gives a single entry per CDR3 protein. The sample holds roughly 250,000 distinct CDR3 sequences; almost 97% are singletons and the top ten take around 0.093%. Between the trimmed V and J ends, which lost 3 bases and 6 bases, there was a span of 15 bases. The CDR3 totals 14 residues. Per germline, CDR1 KGHSH and CDR2 LQKENI. General observations from the study: The CD4+ T cell repertoire of patients with Susac syndrome showed no detectable clonal expansion.

This clonotype was sampled from a human donor with Susac syndrome. Sequenced: CD4+ T cells from PBMCs. This rearrangement joins TRBV18 to TRBJ2-7; D possibly uses TRBD1 or TRBD2 (6 bases each). CDR3 sequence: CASSPTPGGREQYF. In DNA, the CDR3 is TGTGCCAGCTCACCGACTCCTGGGGGGCGCGAGCAGTACTTC.